This entry lists 16 T cell receptor beta chains sequenced from one sample in a study of blood T cell repertoires in COVID-19. Repertoires were generated with immunoSEQ multiplex PCR, while TCRdb's copy carries only in-frame clones and drops some. The sample consists of 45,000 to 60,000 clones, roughly four fifths of them appearing once. The material sequenced was peripheral blood. The source of these receptors is a woman of 80 years or more with acute or convalescent COVID-19.

The genes are TRBV5-6 and TRBJ1-1, with D maybe TRBD1 (5 bases). V was clipped by 0 bases and J by 10 bases, with 13 bases between them. In germline, CDR1 is SGHDT, CDR2 YYEEEE. This CDR3 region has 13 residues. The CDR3 region has the DNA TGTGCCAGCAGCTTGGAGGGGTCTCTTGGAGCTTTCTTT. Translating it yields CASSLEGSLGAFF.

V is TRBV28 and J is TRBJ1-6; maybe TRBD1 (6 bases). Germline V lookup: CDR1 MDHEN, CDR2 SYDVKM. The CDR3 length is 16 residues. With 3 bases removed from V and 0 bases from J, the gap between germline ends came to 9 bases. Here the CDR3 DNA reads TGTGCCAGCAGTTTGGACAGTAACTCCTATAATTCACCCCTCCACTTT. It yields the protein CASSLDSNSYNSPLHF.

The rearrangement links TRBV7-8 to TRBJ2-7; TRBD2 agrees at 14 bases. Germline CDR1 reads SGHVS; CDR2 reads FQNEAQ. CDR3 size: 17 residues. Unmatched junction bases numbered 3, after V lost 1 base and J lost 1 base. CDR3 sequence: CASSLGTSGGLSYEQYF. CDR3 bases: TGTGCCAGCAGCTTAGGGACTAGCGGGGGGTTATCCTACGAGCAGTACTTC.

V gene TRBV7-6 combines with J gene TRBJ2-1; 8 nucleotides agree with TRBD2. The germline V gene encodes CDR1 SGHVS and CDR2 FNYEAQ. The J segment lost 1 base and the V segment lost 7 bases, leaving 15 bases of the junction unmatched. This CDR3 region has 18 residues. The CDR3, as DNA: TGTGCCAGCAAGAAGTCGGGAGGGTCGGCCCCGTCCTACAATGAGCAGTTCTTC. Amino acid sequence: CASKKSGGSAPSYNEQFF.

The V and J genes are TRBV4-1 and TRBJ2-1; 8 nucleotides line up with TRBD2. V was clipped by 1 base and J by 4 bases; unmatched bases: 6. The CDR3 has 16 amino acids. Per germline, CDR1 MGHRA and CDR2 YSYEKL. CDR3 coding DNA: TGCGCCAGCAGCCAAGGAGCGGGAGAGGGATACAATGAGCAGTTCTTC. It translates to CASSQGAGEGYNEQFF.

V gene TRBV30 combines with J gene TRBJ1-1; D might be TRBD1 (5 bases). The CDR3 length is 13 residues. CDR1 and CDR2 (germline): GTSNPN, SVGIG (reference sequence). V was pared by 5 bases and J by 1 base, with 11 bases between. This CDR3 is CAWSRTQNTEAFF. CDR3 DNA sequence: TGTGCCTGGTCGCGGACACAGAACACTGAAGCTTTCTTT.

The V call is TRBV30, the J call TRBJ1-6, with 8 nucleotides matching TRBD1. Germline loops: CDR1 GTSNPN, CDR2 SVGIG (reference sequence). V shed 2 bases and J 8 bases; nucleotides not matched to a gene: 5. The CDR3 covers 14 residues. CDR3 nucleotides: TGTGCCTGGAGTCGGACAGGGAGGTATTCACCCCTCCACTTT. It translates to CAWSRTGRYSPLHF.

J is TRBJ2-3 and V is TRBV27; 9 bases line up with TRBD2. V shed 5 bases, J shed 5 bases, and the junction held 14 bases outside the gene matches. The V gene's germline CDR1 is MNHEY and CDR2 SMNVEV (reference sequence). CDR3 length: 17 amino acids. CDR3 DNA: TGTGCCAGCAGTCCCCGGTGGAAGCGGGGGGAAAGAGATACGCAGTATTTT. The encoded protein is CASSPRWKRGERDTQYF.

This chain connects TRBV18 to TRBJ2-1; perhaps TRBD2 as D (6 bases). Germline CDR1 reads KGHSH; CDR2 reads LQKENI. The CDR3 is 16 residues long. V was clipped by 2 bases and J by 10 bases, with 21 bases between them. The CDR3 DNA reads TGTGCCAGCTCACCAGCGAGGACTATGACCCACGAGGAGCAGTTCTTC. As protein: CASSPARTMTHEEQFF. The full variable domain, in which reference TRBV18 and TRBJ2-1 provide the parts outside the CDR3, is NAGVMQNPRHLVRRRGQEARLRCSPMKGHSHVYWYRQLPEEGLKFMVYLQKENIIDESGMPKERFSAEFPKEGPSILRIQQVVRGDSAAYFCASSPARTMTHEEQFFGPGTRLTVL.

This clone was observed a single time. J is TRBJ2-7 and V is TRBV9; perhaps TRBD2 as D (5 bases). Trimming shortened V by 2 bases and J by 8 bases, and 14 bases separated the two germline ends. This CDR3 region has 13 residues. Per germline, CDR1 SGDLS and CDR2 YYNGEE. This CDR3 reads CASSVTPGNQQYF. The CDR3 DNA follows: TGTGCCAGCAGCGTCACCCCCGGGAACCAGCAGTACTTC.

The chain recombines TRBV6-6 with TRBJ1-2; TRBD1 matches at 8 bases. The V gene end was trimmed by 5 bases and the J gene end by 5 bases; junction bases not matched to a gene: 10. The CDR3 is made up of 15 amino acids. The germline gives CDR1 MNHNY, CDR2 SVGAGI (reference sequence). CDR3 DNA sequence: TGTGCCAGCAGTCCGACAGGGGAAAAGGGATATGGCTACACCTTC. Protein: CASSPTGEKGYGYTF.

This rearrangement joins TRBV6-5 to TRBJ2-7, with 11 bases identical to TRBD2. Germline assignment: CDR1 MNHEY and CDR2 SVGAGI. The V segment lost 4 bases and the J segment 6 bases; nucleotides outside the gene matches: 11. The CDR3 covers 16 residues. The CDR3 region has the DNA TGTGCCAGCAGTTCTCTAGCGGGAGGACGGGGCGGCGAGCAGTACTTC. Its translation: CASSSLAGGRGGEQYF.

In DNA form, the CDR3 reads TGTGCCAGCAGCGTAGAACCCGGGACAGGCCTTGAGACCCAGTACTTC. Amino acids: CASSVEPGTGLETQYF. This rearrangement joins TRBV9 to TRBJ2-5, with 8 positions matching TRBD1. CDR3 length: 16 residues. Germline CDR1 reads SGDLS; CDR2 reads YYNGEE. Trimming at V came to 0 bases and at J to 5 bases, leaving 9 bases not matched to a gene.

The chain has TRBV19 and TRBJ2-5; D is perhaps TRBD2 (5 bases). Trimming cost V 3 bases and J 5 bases, with 10 bases left between them. The length of the CDR3 is 13 residues. The germline V gene has CDR1 LNHDA and CDR2 SQIVND (reference sequence). CDR3 nucleotide sequence: TGTGCCAGTAGTATGGGGAGCAGGGAGACCCAGTACTTC. Amino acid sequence: CASSMGSRETQYF.

The chain is built from TRBV20-1 and TRBJ2-3, with D tentatively TRBD1 (6 bases). The V and J ends lost 3 bases and 1 base respectively, with 14 bases between them. The CDR3 has 15 residues. Germline lookup yields CDR1 DFQATT and CDR2 SNEGSKA (reference sequence). CDR3 in amino acids: CSASIRYRGTDTQYF. The CDR3 region has the DNA TGCAGTGCTAGTATCAGGTACAGGGGCACAGATACGCAGTATTTT.

The V gene is TRBV7-9, the J gene TRBJ2-2, with 7 positions matching TRBD2. Germline assignment: CDR1 SEHNR and CDR2 FQNEAQ (reference sequence). The ends lost 7 bases at V and 1 base at J; junction bases unmatched: 9. This CDR3 region has 16 residues. CDR3 residues: CASTLGTIWNTGELFF. The CDR3 nucleotides read TGTGCCAGCACGTTGGGGACTATATGGAACACCGGGGAGCTGTTTTTT.